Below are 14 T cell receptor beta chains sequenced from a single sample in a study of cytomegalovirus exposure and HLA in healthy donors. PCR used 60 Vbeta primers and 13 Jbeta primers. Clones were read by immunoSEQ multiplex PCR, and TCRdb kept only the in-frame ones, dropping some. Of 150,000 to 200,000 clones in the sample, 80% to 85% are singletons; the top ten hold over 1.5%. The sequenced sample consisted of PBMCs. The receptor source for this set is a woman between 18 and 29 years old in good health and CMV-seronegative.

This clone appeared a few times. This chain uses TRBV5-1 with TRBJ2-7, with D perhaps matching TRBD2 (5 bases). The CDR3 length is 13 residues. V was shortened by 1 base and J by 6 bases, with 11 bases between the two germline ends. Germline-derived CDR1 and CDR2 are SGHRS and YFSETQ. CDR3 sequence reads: CASSLFGSFEQYF. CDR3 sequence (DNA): TGCGCCAGCAGCTTGTTTGGGAGTTTCGAGCAGTACTTC.

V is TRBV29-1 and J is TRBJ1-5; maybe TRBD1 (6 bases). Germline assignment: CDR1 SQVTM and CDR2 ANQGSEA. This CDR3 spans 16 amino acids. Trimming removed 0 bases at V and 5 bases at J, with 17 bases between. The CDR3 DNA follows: TGCAGCGTTGAAGAGGGATTAGGGGGGGCCGATCAGCCCCAGCATTTT. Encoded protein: CSVEEGLGGADQPQHF.

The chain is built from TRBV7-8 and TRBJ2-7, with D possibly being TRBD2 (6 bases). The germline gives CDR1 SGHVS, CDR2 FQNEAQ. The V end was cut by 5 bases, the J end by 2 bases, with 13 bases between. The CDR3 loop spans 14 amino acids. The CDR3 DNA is TGTGCCAGCAGCCGGGAGCGCGGCCCCTACGAGCAGTACTTC. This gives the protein CASSRERGPYEQYF.

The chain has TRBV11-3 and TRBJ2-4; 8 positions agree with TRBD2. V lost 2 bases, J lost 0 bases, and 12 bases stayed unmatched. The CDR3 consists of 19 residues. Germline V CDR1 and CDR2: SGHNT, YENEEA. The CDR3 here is CASSLPERGPPLAKNIQYF. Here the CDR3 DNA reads TGTGCCAGCAGCTTACCCGAGCGGGGGCCGCCCCTAGCCAAAAACATTCAGTACTTC.

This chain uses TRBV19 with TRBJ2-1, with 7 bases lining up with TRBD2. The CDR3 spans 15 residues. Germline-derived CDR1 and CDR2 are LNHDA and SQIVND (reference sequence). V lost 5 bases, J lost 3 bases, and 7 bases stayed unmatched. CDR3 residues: CASSALAALYNEQFF. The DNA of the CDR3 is TGTGCCAGTAGTGCTCTAGCGGCCCTCTACAATGAGCAGTTCTTC.

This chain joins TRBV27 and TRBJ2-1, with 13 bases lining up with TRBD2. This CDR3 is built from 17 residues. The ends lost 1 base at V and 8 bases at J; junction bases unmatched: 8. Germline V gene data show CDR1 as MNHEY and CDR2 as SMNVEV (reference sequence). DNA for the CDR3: TGTGCCAGCAGTTTATTGACTAGCGGGGGGTCTAGCGATGAGCAGTTCTTC. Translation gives CASSLLTSGGSSDEQFF.

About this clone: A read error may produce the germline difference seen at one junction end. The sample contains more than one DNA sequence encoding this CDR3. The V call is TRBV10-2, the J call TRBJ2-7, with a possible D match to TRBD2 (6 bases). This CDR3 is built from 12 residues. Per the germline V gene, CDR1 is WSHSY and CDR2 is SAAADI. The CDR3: CASSESGREQYF. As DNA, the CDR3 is TGCGCTAGCAGTGAGTCGGGGAGGGAGCAGTACTTC.

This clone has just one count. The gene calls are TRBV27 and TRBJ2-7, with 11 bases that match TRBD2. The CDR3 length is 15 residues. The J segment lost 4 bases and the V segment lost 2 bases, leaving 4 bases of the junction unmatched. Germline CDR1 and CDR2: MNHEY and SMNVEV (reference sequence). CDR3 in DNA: TGTGCCAGCAGTTTAAAGACTAGCGGGACGTACGAGCAGTACTTC. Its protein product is CASSLKTSGTYEQYF.

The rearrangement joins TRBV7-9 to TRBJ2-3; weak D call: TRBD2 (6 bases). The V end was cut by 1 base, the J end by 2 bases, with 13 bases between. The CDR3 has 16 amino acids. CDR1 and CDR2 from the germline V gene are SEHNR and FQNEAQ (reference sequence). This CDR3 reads CASSLGVGGNTDTQYF. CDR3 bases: TGTGCCAGCAGCTTAGGTGTGGGGGGAAACACAGATACGCAGTATTTT.

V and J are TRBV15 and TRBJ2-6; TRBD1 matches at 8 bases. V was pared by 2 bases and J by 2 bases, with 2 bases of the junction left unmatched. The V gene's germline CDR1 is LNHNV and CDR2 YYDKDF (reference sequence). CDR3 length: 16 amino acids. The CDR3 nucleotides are TGTGCCACCAGCAGAATGACAGGGGCTGGGGCCAACGTCCTGACTTTC. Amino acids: CATSRMTGAGANVLTF.

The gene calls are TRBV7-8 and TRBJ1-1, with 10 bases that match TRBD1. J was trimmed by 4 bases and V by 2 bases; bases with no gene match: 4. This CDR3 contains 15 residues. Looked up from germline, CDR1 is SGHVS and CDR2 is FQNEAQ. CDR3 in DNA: TGTGCCAGCAGCTTAAGGGACAGGGGAACCACTGAAGCTTTCTTT. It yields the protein CASSLRDRGTTEAFF. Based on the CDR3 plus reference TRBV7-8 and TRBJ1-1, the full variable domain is GAGVSQSPRYKVAKRGQDVALRCDPISGHVSLFWYQQALGQGPEFLTYFQNEAQLDKSGLPSDRFFAERPEGSVSTLKIQRTQQEDSAVYLCASSLRDRGTTEAFFGQGTRLTVV.

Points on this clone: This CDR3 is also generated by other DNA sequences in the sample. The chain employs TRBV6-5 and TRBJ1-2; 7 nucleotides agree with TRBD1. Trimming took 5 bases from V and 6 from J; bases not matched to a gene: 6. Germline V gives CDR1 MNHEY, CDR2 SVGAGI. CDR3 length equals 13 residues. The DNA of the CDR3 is TGTGCCAGCAGTCGCGGACAGGTTCATGGCTACACCTTC. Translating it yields CASSRGQVHGYTF.

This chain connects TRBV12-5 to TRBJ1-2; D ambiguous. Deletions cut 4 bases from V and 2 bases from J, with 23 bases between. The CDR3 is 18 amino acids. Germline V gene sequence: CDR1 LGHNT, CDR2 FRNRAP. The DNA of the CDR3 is TGTGCTAGTGGTTCCCATCAGGCCGGTTGGGGAGCCAACTATGGCTACACCTTC. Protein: CASGSHQAGWGANYGYTF. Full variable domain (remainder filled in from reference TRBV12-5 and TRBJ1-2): DARVTQTPRHKVTEMGQEVTMRCQPILGHNTVFWYRQTMMQGLELLAYFRNRAPLDDSGMPKDRFSAEMPDATLATLKIQPSEPRDSAVYFCASGSHQAGWGANYGYTFGSGTRLTVV.

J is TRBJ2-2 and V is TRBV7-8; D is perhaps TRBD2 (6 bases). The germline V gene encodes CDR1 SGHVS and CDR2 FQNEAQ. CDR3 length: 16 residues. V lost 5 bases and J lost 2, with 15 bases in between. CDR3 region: CASSPPGGVNTGELFF. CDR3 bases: TGTGCCAGCAGCCCCCCCGGAGGGGTAAACACCGGGGAGCTGTTTTTT.